One and the same sample provided the 17 T cell receptor beta chains below, sequenced in a study of blood T cell repertoires in COVID-19. Libraries were prepared by immunoSEQ multiplex PCR; TCRdb keeps only in-frame clonotypes and omits some of them. The repertoire includes some 45,000 clones, nearly 85% of them detected once, and around 8% sits in the top ten. Sequencing used peripheral blood. These receptors were collected from a man older than 75 in a cohort sampled during active COVID-19.

J is TRBJ1-2 and V is TRBV7-2, with D possibly matching TRBD1 (6 bases). There are 14 residues in the CDR3. V lost 4 bases to trimming and J lost 7 bases, with 16 bases between them. Germline loops: CDR1 SGHTA, CDR2 FQGNSA. For the CDR3, the DNA is TGTGCCAGCAGCTCGACAGGTTCTATATCTGGCTACACCTTC. Its translation is CASSSTGSISGYTF. The full variable domain, its missing parts supplied by reference TRBV7-2 and TRBJ1-2, is GAGVSQSPSNKVTEKGKDVELRCDPISGHTALYWYRQSLGQGLEFLIYFQGNSAPDKSGLPSDRFSAERTGGSVSTLTIQRTQQEDSAVYLCASSSTGSISGYTFGSGTRLTVV.

This clone occurred a few times. The J gene is TRBJ2-7, the V gene TRBV6-5; TRBD2 agrees at 12 bases. V trimming: 7 bases; J trimming: 5 bases; junction bases outside the gene matches: 6. The germline V gene encodes CDR1 MNHEY and CDR2 SVGAGI. This CDR3 contains 14 residues. CDR3 sequence reads: CASKRLAGAHEQYF. CDR3 in DNA: TGTGCCAGCAAGCGACTAGCGGGGGCCCACGAGCAGTACTTC.

This rearrangement joins TRBV12-5 to TRBJ2-1, with TRBD2 matching over 10 bases. Germline CDR1 LGHNT, CDR2 FRNRAP. J lost 4 bases, V lost 4 bases, and 4 bases had no gene match. The CDR3 has 15 amino acids. The CDR3 nucleotides are TGTGCTAGTGGTTCCCCGGGACTAGCGTACAATGAGCAGTTCTTC. Its protein product is CASGSPGLAYNEQFF.

This sequence joins TRBV6-5 and TRBJ1-2; the match to TRBD1 covers 8 bases. CDR3 length: 14 residues. V lost 4 bases, J lost 4 bases, and 5 bases stayed unmatched. In germline, CDR1 is MNHEY, CDR2 SVGAGI. CDR3 DNA: TGTGCCAGCAGTTCGTTGGACAGGGTCTATGGCTACACCTTC. It yields the protein CASSSLDRVYGYTF.

The V call is TRBV5-1, the J call TRBJ2-2, with TRBD1 matching 8 bases. The V gene end was trimmed by 3 bases and the J gene end by 7 bases; junction bases not matched to a gene: 14. Germline V gene lookup returns CDR1 SGHRS and CDR2 YFSETQ. This CDR3 region has 17 residues. CDR3 DNA: TGCGCCAGCAGCTCCCCTTGGATGGGGACAGGTATCGGGGAGCTGTTTTTT. Protein sequence: CASSSPWMGTGIGELFF.

This CDR3 is CASRPELAGDYNEQFF. The DNA of the CDR3 is TGTGCAAGTCGCCCGGAACTAGCGGGGGACTACAATGAGCAGTTCTTC. The V call is TRBV12-2, the J call TRBJ2-1; TRBD2, the table's D call, was not compared with the DNA. TRBV12-2 is listed as a pseudogene. The CDR3 loop spans 16 amino acids.

V is TRBV7-6 and J is TRBJ2-1; 9 positions match TRBD1. J gave up 6 bases and V 0 bases, and 6 bases lay outside the gene matches. The CDR3 is made up of 16 amino acids. Germline V gene data show CDR1 as SGHVS and CDR2 as FNYEAQ. The CDR3 nucleotides read TGTGCCAGCAGCTTAGCGGGGACAGGGAAATCCAATGAGCAGTTCTTC. Translated: CASSLAGTGKSNEQFF. The complete variable domain, with remaining parts taken from reference TRBV7-6 and TRBJ2-1, reads GAGVSQSPRYKVTKRGQDVALRCDPISGHVSLYWYRQALGQGPEFLTYFNYEAQQDKSGLPNDRFSAERPEGSISTLTIQRTEQRDSAMYRCASSLAGTGKSNEQFFGPGTRLTVL.

This sequence joins TRBV6-5 and TRBJ1-2, with 7 nucleotides matching TRBD1. Germline V lookup: CDR1 MNHEY, CDR2 SVGAGI. V dropped 7 bases and J dropped 2; count of bases not matched to a gene: 7. The CDR3 extends over 14 amino acids. The CDR3 reads CASTASGGNYGYTF. The DNA for the CDR3 is TGTGCCAGCACTGCGTCAGGGGGGAACTATGGCTACACCTTC.

The chain has TRBV28 and TRBJ1-2, with D tentatively TRBD1 (5 bases). Trimming pared 6 bases from V and 8 bases from J, leaving 22 bases between. Per germline, CDR1 MDHEN and CDR2 SYDVKM. The CDR3 extends over 15 amino acids. The DNA of the CDR3 is TGTGCCAGCAGCTCCGGCGGGGCCCTTTCTACGGGCTACACCTTC. Its protein product is CASSSGGALSTGYTF.

The chain has TRBV7-2 and TRBJ2-5, with a weak D call TRBD2 (5 bases). The CDR3 sequence is 13 residues long. Trimming pared 4 bases from V and 5 bases from J, leaving 11 bases between. Germline V CDR1 and CDR2: SGHTA, FQGNSA. The CDR3 sequence: CASSSRVAETQYF. CDR3 nucleotides: TGTGCCAGCAGCTCGAGGGTGGCGGAGACCCAGTACTTC.

The chain recombines TRBV9 with TRBJ2-7; 12 bases match TRBD2. V trimming: 4 bases; J trimming: 1 base; junction bases outside the gene matches: 3. This CDR3 region has 15 residues. Germline assignment: CDR1 SGDLS and CDR2 YYNGEE. Here the CDR3 DNA reads TGTGCCAGCAGCTTCGGACTAGCGGGATCCTACGAGCAGTACTTC. Its translation: CASSFGLAGSYEQYF.

This clone was observed once. This chain joins TRBV7-2 and TRBJ2-2, with 8 bases matching TRBD1. From germline, CDR1 is SGHTA and CDR2 FQGNSA. CDR3 size: 17 residues. The trim removed 5 bases at V and 4 bases at J, leaving 12 bases unmatched. Written as DNA, the CDR3 is TGTGCCAGCAGCCCGACAGGACAGGGTGCGGGCACCGGGGAGCTGTTTTTT. Translation gives CASSPTGQGAGTGELFF.

This clone was recorded only once. The chain couples TRBV7-9 to TRBJ1-1; D may be TRBD1 (5 bases). Germline lookup yields CDR1 SEHNR and CDR2 FQNEAQ (reference sequence). This CDR3 region has 13 residues. Trimming removed 3 bases from V and 7 bases from J, with 12 bases in between. In DNA form, the CDR3 reads TGTGCCAGCAGCTTTTCCGTCCAGGGTGAAGCTTTCTTT. This sequence encodes CASSFSVQGEAFF.

The V call is TRBV5-1, the J call TRBJ1-1; D remains ambiguous. V dropped 4 bases and J dropped 5 bases, with 9 bases sitting between them. Germline V gene lookup returns CDR1 SGHRS and CDR2 YFSETQ. This CDR3 is built from 12 residues. CDR3 sequence reads: CASSTSKTEAFF. CDR3 bases: TGCGCCAGCAGCACCTCTAAAACTGAAGCTTTCTTT.

This clone was detected a few times. The chain combines TRBV5-1 with TRBJ1-5, with D possibly matching TRBD1 (6 bases). The CDR3 is 17 amino acids. CDR1 and CDR2 (germline): SGHRS, YFSETQ. Trimming left V 0 bases short and J 1 base short, with 14 bases between. CDR3 sequence: CASSLGGGGASNQPQHF. The CDR3 coding sequence is TGCGCCAGCAGCTTGGGAGGTGGGGGCGCAAGCAATCAGCCCCAGCATTTT.

The V and J genes are TRBV28 and TRBJ1-2; possible D gene TRBD1, 5 bases. The CDR3 is made up of 13 amino acids. Between the trimmed V and J ends, which lost 3 bases and 6 bases, there was a span of 11 bases. Germline V gives CDR1 MDHEN, CDR2 SYDVKM. Here the CDR3 DNA reads TGTGCCAGCAGTTTTGCAGGGAGGCATGGCTACACCTTC. Translating it yields CASSFAGRHGYTF.

The genes are TRBV10-3 and TRBJ2-1, with D maybe TRBD2 (5 bases). The CDR3 spans 14 residues. CDR1 is ENHRY, CDR2 SYGVKD, per germline. Trimming cost V 10 bases and J 0 bases, with 13 bases left between them. The chain's CDR3 is CATSEGSSYNEQFF. The CDR3 coding sequence is TGTGCCACATCGGAAGGGAGCTCCTACAATGAGCAGTTCTTC.